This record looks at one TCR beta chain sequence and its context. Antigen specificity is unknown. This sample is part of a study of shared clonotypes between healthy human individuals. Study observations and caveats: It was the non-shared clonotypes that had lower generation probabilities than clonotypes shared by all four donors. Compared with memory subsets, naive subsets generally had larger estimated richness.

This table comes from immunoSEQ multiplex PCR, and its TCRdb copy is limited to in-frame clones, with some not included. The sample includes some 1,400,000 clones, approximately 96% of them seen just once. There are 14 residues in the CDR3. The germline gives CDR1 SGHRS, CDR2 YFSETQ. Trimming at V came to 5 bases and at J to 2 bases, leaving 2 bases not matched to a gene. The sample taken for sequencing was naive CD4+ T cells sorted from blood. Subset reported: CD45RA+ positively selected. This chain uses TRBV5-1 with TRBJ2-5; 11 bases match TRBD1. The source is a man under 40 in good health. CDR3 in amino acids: CASRRDRGQETQYF. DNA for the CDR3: TGCGCCAGCAGAAGGGACAGGGGGCAAGAGACCCAGTACTTC.